This entry is about one TCR beta chain. Its antigen is currently not known. No clone much larger than this one lies a single base away; base qualities are absent. The immunoSEQ Assay, a bias-controlled multiplex PCR, was used to amplify TCRbeta CDR3 regions from genomic DNA. Concerning the study's data processing: Within the assay, amplification of reference gene primers was used to estimate how many nucleated cells each sample contained. To quantify the absolute abundance of each unique TCRbeta CDR3 rearrangement, sequence reads were collapsed and filtered. For each sample, productive Simpson clonality was calculated as the square root of Simpson's diversity index over productive rearrangements. TCRdb took over this immuneACCESS table, retaining in-frame rearrangements with V and J assigned. Such tables are incomplete; in checked studies, under half of the missing clones stem from an unresolved V gene, and the remainder is unexplained. The DNA gave D and trimming, while V, J and clone size come from that table. The sample profile shows about 99,000 clones; around 84% of them were found once. The ten biggest clones cover 10% to 15% of the sample.

The source of the sample is a study of blood T cell repertoires in COVID-19 (TCRdb year 2020). Looking at the study overall: Samples covering the acute and convalescent phases of COVID-19 were provided by collaborators in the United States, Italy and Spain. The prospective study material was composed of cDNA or gDNA derived from T cells, B-cell-depleted T cells, or PBMCs. The dataset comprised deeply sampled blood TCRbeta repertoires from subjects exposed to, actively infected with, or recovered from COVID-19. The repertoires were released in a freely available public database meant as a resource for research on the immune response to SARS-CoV-2. Samples were obtained from the ongoing ImmuneRACE study (first 160 participants) and from over a thousand subjects provided by 6 global collaborators. Nearly every sample came with metadata listing a de-identified subject ID, COVID-19 status, age in years and sex. Where HLA class I and class II types were available, the types were taken from metadata supplied by the sample provider, not from assay-based typing.

Each collaborating institution followed its own protocols to collect whole blood in K2EDTA tubes. For TCRbeta analysis, collaborators shipped samples as frozen whole blood, isolated PBMCs, or DNA extracted from either of those sample types. General conclusions and limits of the study: How much clinical and demographic metadata was included differed by source and by participant, and the metadata was provided uncurated.

Clipping removes 5 bases from V and 2 bases from J, with 2 as the unmatched junction base count. The CDR3 numbers 13 residues from cysteine through phenylalanine. The DNA shown is the 39-base CDR3, in frame from base 1. The germline V gene provides CDR1 SGHTA and CDR2 FQGTGA. The TCR was taken from a woman aged 55-75 years in a cohort sampled during active or convalescent COVID-19. This chain joins TRBV7-3 to TRBJ2-5, with TRBD1 identical over 7 junction bases. Sample: peripheral blood. The CDR3 here reads CASSPGGQETQYF. The DNA sequence is given as TGTGCCAGCAGCCCAGGGGGTCAAGAGACCCAGTACTTC.